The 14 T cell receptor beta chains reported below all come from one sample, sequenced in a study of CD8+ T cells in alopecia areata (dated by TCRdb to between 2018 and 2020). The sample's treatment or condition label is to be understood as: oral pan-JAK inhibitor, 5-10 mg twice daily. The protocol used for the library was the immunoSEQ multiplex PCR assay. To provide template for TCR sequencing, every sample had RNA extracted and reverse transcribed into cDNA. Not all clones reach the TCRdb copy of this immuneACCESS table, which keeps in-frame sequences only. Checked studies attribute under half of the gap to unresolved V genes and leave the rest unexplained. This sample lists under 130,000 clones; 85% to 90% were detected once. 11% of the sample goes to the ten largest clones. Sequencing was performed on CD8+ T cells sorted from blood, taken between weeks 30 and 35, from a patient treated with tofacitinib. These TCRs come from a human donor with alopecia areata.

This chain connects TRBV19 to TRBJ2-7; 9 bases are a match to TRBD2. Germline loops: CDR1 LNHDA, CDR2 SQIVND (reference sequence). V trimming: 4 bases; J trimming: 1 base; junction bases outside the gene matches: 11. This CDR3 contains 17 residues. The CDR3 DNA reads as TGTGCCAGTAGTACCCCGGTAGTTAGCGGGGGATCCTACGAGCAGTACTTC. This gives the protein CASSTPVVSGGSYEQYF.

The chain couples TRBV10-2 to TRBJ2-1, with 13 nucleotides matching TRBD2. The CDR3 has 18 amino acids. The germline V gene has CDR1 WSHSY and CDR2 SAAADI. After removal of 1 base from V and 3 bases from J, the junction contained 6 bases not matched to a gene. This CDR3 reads CASSELLAGGVFYNEQFF. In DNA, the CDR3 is TGCGCCAGCAGTGAGTTACTAGCGGGAGGGGTTTTCTACAATGAGCAGTTCTTC.

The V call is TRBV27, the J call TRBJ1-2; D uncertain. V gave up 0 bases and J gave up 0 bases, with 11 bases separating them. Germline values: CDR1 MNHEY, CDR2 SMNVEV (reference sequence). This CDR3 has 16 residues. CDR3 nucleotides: TGTGCCAGCAGTTTATCTGGACGCTCAACTAACTATGGCTACACCTTC. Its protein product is CASSLSGRSTNYGYTF.

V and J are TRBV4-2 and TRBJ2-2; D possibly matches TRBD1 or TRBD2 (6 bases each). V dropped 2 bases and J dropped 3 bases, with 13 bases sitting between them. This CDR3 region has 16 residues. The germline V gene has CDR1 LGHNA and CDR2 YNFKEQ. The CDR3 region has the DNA TGTGCCAGCAGCCAATTAGAAGGGGGGTACACCGGGGAGCTGTTTTTT. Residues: CASSQLEGGYTGELFF.

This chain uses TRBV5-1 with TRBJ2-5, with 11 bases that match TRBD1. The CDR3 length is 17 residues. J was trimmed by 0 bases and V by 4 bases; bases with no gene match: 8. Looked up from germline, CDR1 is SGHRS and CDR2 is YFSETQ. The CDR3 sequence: CASSPGQGARYQETQYF. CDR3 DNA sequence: TGCGCCAGCAGCCCTGGACAGGGGGCGAGGTACCAAGAGACCCAGTACTTC.

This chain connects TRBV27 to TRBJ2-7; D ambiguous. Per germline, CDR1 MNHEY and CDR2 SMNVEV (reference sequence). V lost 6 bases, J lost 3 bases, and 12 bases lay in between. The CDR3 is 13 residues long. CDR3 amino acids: CASSPGLSYEQYF. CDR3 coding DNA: TGTGCCAGCAGCCCCGGCCTTAGCTACGAGCAGTACTTC.

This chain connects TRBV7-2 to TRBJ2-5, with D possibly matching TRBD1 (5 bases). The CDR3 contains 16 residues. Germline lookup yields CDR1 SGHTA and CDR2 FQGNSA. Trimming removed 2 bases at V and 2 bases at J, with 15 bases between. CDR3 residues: CASSLFGLGEQETQYF. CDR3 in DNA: TGTGCCAGCAGCTTATTTGGTCTAGGGGAACAAGAGACCCAGTACTTC.

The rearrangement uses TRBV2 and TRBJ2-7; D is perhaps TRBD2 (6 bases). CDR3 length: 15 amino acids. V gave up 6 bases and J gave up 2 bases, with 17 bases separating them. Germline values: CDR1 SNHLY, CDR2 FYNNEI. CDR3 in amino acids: CASRELVADTYEQYF. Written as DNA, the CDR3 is TGTGCCAGCAGGGAGTTAGTAGCGGATACCTACGAGCAGTACTTC.

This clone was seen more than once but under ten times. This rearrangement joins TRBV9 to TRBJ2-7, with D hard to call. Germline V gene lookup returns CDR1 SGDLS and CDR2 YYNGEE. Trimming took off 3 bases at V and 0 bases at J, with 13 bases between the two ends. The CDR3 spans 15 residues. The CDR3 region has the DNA TGTGCCAGCAGCGGCCTTGCGGAGAGCTCCTACGAGCAGTACTTC. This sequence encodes CASSGLAESSYEQYF.

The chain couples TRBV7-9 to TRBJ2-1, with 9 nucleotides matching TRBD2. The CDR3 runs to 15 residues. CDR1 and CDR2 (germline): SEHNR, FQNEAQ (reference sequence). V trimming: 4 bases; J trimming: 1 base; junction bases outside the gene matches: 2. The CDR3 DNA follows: TGTGCCAGCAGCTGGGGACTAGCTTCCTACAATGAGCAGTTCTTC. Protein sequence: CASSWGLASYNEQFF.

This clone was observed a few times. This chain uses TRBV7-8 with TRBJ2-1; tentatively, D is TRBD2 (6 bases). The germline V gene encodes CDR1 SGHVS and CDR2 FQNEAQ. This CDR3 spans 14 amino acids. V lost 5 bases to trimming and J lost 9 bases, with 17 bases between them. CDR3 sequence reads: CASSQTGLILEQFF. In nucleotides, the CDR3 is TGTGCCAGCAGCCAAACAGGACTAATCCTTGAGCAGTTCTTC.

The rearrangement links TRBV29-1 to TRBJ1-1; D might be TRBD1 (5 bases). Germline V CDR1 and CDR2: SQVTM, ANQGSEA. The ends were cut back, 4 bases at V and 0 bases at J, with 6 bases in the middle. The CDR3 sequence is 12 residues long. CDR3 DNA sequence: TGCAGCGTTGGGGGCCTGAACACTGAAGCTTTCTTT. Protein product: CSVGGLNTEAFF.

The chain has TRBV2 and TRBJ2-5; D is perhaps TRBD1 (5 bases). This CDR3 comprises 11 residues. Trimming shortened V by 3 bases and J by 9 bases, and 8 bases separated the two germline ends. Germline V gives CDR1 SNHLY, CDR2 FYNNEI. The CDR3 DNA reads TGTGCCAGCAGTGATGGGGCTGCCCAGTACTTC. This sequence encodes CASSDGAAQYF.

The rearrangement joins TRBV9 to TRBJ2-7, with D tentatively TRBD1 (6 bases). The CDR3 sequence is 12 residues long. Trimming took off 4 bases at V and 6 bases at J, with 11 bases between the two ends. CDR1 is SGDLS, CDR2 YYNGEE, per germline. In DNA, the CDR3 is TGTGCCAGCAGCTCTAGGACAGCCGAGCAGTACTTC. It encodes CASSSRTAEQYF.